The sequence of this T cell receptor beta chain was determined in a study of tumor-infiltrating lymphocytes in primary liver carcinoma (TCRdb year 2017). Turning to the overall study: Between late 2015 and March 2016, roughly five patients in China with histopathologically diagnosed primary liver carcinoma had their tumors surgically resected. Hepatocellular carcinoma (four) or combined HCC and intrahepatic cholangiocarcinoma (one) was present in the five patients, who were three men and two women aged 30 to 69 years. Tumors of the five patients were stage T1-T3 N0M0 with maximum diameters of 4.2 to 10 cm. Each sample produced roughly 3.65 to 7.13 million productive TCRbeta reads, and read depth showed no significant difference between tissue types. TCRbeta repertoire sequencing, expression microarrays and whole-exome sequencing were combined in the study across five regions of each liver tumor, with adjacent normal tissue and blood also included. A total of roughly 35 specimens from 5 patients, comprising 25 or so tumor regions, 5 adjacent noncancerous liver tissues and 5 peripheral blood samples, were covered by TCRbeta repertoire sequencing. Technical replicate repertoires showed high reproducibility, with mean shared-clone rates around 0.9 and correlation coefficients above 0.95. What the study reported, not specific to this receptor: Because the samples were bulk and unsorted, CD4+ and CD8+ T cell repertoires could not be compared. With just a handful of patients in the study, the authors point out that the findings should be validated in a larger study. Pairs of tumor regions showed greater repertoire overlap (mean roughly 35%) than tumor-adjacent pairs (roughly 17%) or tumor-blood pairs (around 15%), which is consistent with antigen-driven expansion. The top 250 clones made up a significantly larger repertoire fraction in tumors than in blood (p = 0.039). Because only the TCR beta chain was sequenced and unpaired alpha chains were not captured, true repertoire diversity is likely underestimated.

Using a constant-region primer and ProtoScript II reverse transcriptase, TCRbeta-specific cDNA was reverse-transcribed from 500 ng total RNA. TCRbeta libraries were built with three nested multiplex PCR rounds, a slightly modified ARM-PCR procedure. Multiplex TRBV1-TRBV30 forward primers and a Cbeta reverse primer were used in the first two PCR rounds, each of which was run for 9 to 11 cycles. Sample barcodes and Illumina adapters were added in a final 25-cycle PCR with Deep VentR polymerase. Before sequencing, amplicons between 200 and 500 bp were purified from gel using a QIAquick gel extraction kit. TCRbeta amplicons were sequenced on an Illumina HiSeq 2500 with 250-bp paired-end reads. From the authors' description of their analysis: Trimmomatic v0.33 was used to quality-trim the reads, and FLASH v1.2.11 was used to merge paired reads so that full CDR3 sequences could be recovered. MiGEC v1.2.1b assigned V, D and J germline segments to the rearranged TCRbeta sequences. Clonotype statistics and Shannon-Wiener diversity indices were calculated with VDJtools v1.0.0. Except for diversity analysis, only each sample's 250 most abundant clonotypes were used in subsequent analyses to reduce sampling bias. TCRdb reran the public reads through fastp at Q25 and MiXCR, keeping productive beta chains. For every CDR3 protein sequence, its rows merge into one entry that carries the most common genes and DNA. TCRdb assigned the V and J calls; the authors' analysis was not used. The sample table lists 150,000 to 200,000 distinct CDR3 sequences, over 45% of them with a count of one. Approximately 68% of the sample comes from the top ten.

CDR1 SEHNR and CDR2 FQNEAQ were looked up in the germline V gene (reference sequence). V is reduced by 5 bases and J by 2 bases, leaving a spacing of 10 bases between them. The CDR3 measures 13 amino acids from cysteine to phenylalanine. Only the CDR3 region is kept as DNA, spanning 39 bases read in frame from base 1. RNA from unsorted whole blood was extracted with TRIzol reagent, and germline DNA was obtained with the DNeasy Blood & Tissue kit. Patients had chronic HBV infection and were treatment-naive at sampling. Before surgery, roughly 4 milliliters of peripheral blood were collected into K2EDTA tubes. This clonotype has just one count. The specificity of this receptor is unknown. Base-call qualities are not available, and no considerably larger clone is one nucleotide away. One read represents weak support.

The sequence was obtained from a man between 40 and 49 years old with primary liver carcinoma and hepatitis B virus infection. The sequenced sample consisted of peripheral blood. The chain uses TRBV7-9 and TRBJ2-7; the D segment could be TRBD2, given 5 matching bases. The CDR3 region has the sequence CASSDERTYEQYF. At the DNA level, the sequence is TGTGCCAGCAGCGACGAGCGGACCTACGAGCAGTACTTC.